The entry below gives a single T cell receptor (beta chain) sequence along with its context. The CDR3 loop spans 14 amino acids. The germline V and J ends were trimmed by 1 base and 2 bases, with 8 bases remaining between them. CDR1 is SGHTA, CDR2 FQGNSA, per germline. The source of the sample is a study of T cell changes during pregnancy in multiple sclerosis. Using immunoSEQ multiplex PCR, the repertoire was profiled, and TCRdb retains in-frame clones only, with some absent. The data contain under 120,000 clones, approximately 90% of them seen just once; the ten biggest clones take up about 3.5%. This TCR came from a female donor with multiple sclerosis, enrolled in a pregnancy study. This sample comprised peripheral blood, obtained after pregnancy. This chain connects TRBV7-2 to TRBJ1-1; D uncertain. CDR3 nucleotides: TGTGCCAGCAGCTTAGGTATGGCTAACACTGAAGCTTTCTTT. Protein product: CASSLGMANTEAFF.